This TCR beta chain was sequenced during a study of neurological immune-mediated disorders. This clonotype was seen at least ten times. The target antigen is unknown. V shed 4 bases, J shed 6 bases, and the junction held 7 bases outside the gene matches. This CDR3 is built from 15 residues. Germline assignment: CDR1 SGHRS and CDR2 YFSETQ. The unsorted libraries had their origin in 2 million PBMCs stored at -80 C. Study results and caveats: The repertoires of 18 of 34 multiple sclerosis patients were placed by phylogenetic grouping in a single related-CDR3 cluster, which may be a signature.

Each TCR transcript was tagged with a 10-nucleotide random UMI during 5'RACE. Via MiXCR, TCRdb re-called the 5' RACE reads, giving one row per CDR3 protein. The table records around 68,000 distinct CDR3 sequences, roughly 4% of them present only once. The chain has TRBV5-1 and TRBJ1-5; 10 nucleotides agree with TRBD1. The sample consisted of PBMCs. The clonotype comes from a man over 45 with multiple sclerosis. CDR3 sequence reads: CASSPGQGEGQPQHF. The CDR3 nucleotides read TGCGCCAGCAGCCCAGGACAGGGGGAAGGTCAGCCCCAGCATTTT.